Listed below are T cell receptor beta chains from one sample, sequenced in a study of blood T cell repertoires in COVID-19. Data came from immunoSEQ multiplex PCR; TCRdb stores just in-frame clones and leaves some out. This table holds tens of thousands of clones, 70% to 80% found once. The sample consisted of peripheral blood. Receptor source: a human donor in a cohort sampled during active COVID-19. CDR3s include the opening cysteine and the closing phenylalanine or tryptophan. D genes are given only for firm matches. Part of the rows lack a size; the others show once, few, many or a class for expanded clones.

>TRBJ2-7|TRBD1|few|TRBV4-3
TGCGCCAGCAGCCAAGATTCGCAGGGGGCTAATTACCCCTACGAGCAGTACTTC
CASSQDSQGANYPYEQYF
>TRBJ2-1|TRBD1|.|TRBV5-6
TGTGCCAGCAGCTTCGGGACAGGCTTTCTCAATGAGCAGTTCTTC
CASSFGTGFLNEQFF
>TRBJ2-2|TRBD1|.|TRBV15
TGTGCCATTATGGACAGGGACTACACCGGGGAGCTGTTTTTT
CAIMDRDYTGELFF
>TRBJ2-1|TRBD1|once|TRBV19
TGTGCCAGTAGTCTGGGCACCGGACAGGGGTCCCACAATGAGCAGTTCTTC
CASSLGTGQGSHNEQFF
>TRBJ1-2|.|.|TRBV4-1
TGCGCCAGCAGCCAAGGGAGCGAGCTTGGCTACACCTTC
CASSQGSELGYTF
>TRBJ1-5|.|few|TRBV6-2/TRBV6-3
TGTGCCAGCAGCTCCCGCGCGGGGGGAGGCCATCAGCCCCAGCATTTT
CASSSRAGGGHQPQHF
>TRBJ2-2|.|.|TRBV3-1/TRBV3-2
TGTGCCAGCAGCCAATATGGGGGGGCTGGGAGCACCGGGGAGCTGTTTTTT
CASSQYGGAGSTGELFF
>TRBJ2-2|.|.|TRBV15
TGTGCCACCAGCAGAGCCACTAGTGAGCTGTTTTTT
CATSRATSELFF
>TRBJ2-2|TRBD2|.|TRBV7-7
TGTGCTAGCAGCGCAGCTAGCGGGGTTTCTCCCGGGGAGCTGTTTTTT
CASSAASGVSPGELFF
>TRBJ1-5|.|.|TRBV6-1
TGTGCCAGCAGTGAAGGTGTCGGAGATAGCAATCAGCCCCAGCATTTT
CASSEGVGDSNQPQHF
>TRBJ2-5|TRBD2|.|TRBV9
TGTGCCAGCGCGGGACTAGCACCAGAGACCCAGTACTTC
CASAGLAPETQYF
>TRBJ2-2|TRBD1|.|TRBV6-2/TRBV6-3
TGTGCCAGCAGTTACTCGATTCGATCGAGCAGGGGGCGAAGTACCGGGGAGCTGTTTTTT
CASSYSIRSSRGRSTGELFF
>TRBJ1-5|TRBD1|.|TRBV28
TGTGCCAGCAGTTCCAGAGCCGGGACAGGGAATCAGCCCCAGCATTTT
CASSSRAGTGNQPQHF
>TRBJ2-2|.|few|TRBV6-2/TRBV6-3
TGTGCCAGCAGTTACTCGTCCGGGGGGGAGCTGTTTTTT
CASSYSSGGELFF
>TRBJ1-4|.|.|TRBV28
TGTGCCAGCAGTTTGTCGGGGAGTACGGAAAAACTGTTTTTT
CASSLSGSTEKLFF
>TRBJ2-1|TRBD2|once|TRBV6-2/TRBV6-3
TGTGCCAGCAGTTACTCCCCGGGACTAGCGGGAGGGAGCTACAATGAGCAGTTCTTC
CASSYSPGLAGGSYNEQFF
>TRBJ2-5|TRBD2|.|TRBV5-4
TGTGCCAGCAGCTTGTCTAGCGGGGGCGAGACCCAGTACTTC
CASSLSSGGETQYF
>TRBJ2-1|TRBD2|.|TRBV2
TGTGCCAGCCCCCCTAGCGGGAGGGCCCGGGTTGAGCAGTTCTTC
CASPPSGRARVEQFF
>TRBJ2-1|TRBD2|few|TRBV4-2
TGTGCCAGCAGCCAAGCACTAGCGGGAGTTAAAGTAAATGAGCAGTTCTTC
CASSQALAGVKVNEQFF
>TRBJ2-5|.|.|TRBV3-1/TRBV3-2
TGTGCCAGCAGCCAAGATAGGGGTATAACCCAGTACTTC
CASSQDRGITQYF
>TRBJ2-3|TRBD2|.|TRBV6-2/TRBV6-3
TGTGCCAGCAGTTTAACCGTAGCGGGAGCAGACACAGATACGCAGTATTTT
CASSLTVAGADTDTQYF
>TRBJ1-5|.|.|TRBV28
TGTGCCAGCAGTTTGAGTGGGGCTCAGCCCCAGCATTTT
CASSLSGAQPQHF
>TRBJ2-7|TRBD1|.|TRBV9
TGTGCCAGCAGCGGCCGACAGGGCCACTACGAGCAGTACTTC
CASSGRQGHYEQYF
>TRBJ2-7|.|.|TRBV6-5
TGTGCCAGCATTACGACAGGCTACGAGCAGTACTTC
CASITTGYEQYF
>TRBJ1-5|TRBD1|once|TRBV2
TGTGCCAGCAGTGAAAGGGCGACAGGGGGTAATCAGCCCCAGCATTTT
CASSERATGGNQPQHF
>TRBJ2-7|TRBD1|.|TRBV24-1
TGTGCCACCAGTGATGGGGGACAGGCCTACGAGCAGTACTTC
CATSDGGQAYEQYF
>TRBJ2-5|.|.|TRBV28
TGTGCCAGCAGTTTTGTACAGGGACCAGAGACCCAGTACTTC
CASSFVQGPETQYF
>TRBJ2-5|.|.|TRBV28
TGTGCCAGCACCCCTCCCGGGGGGCTAGAGACCCAGTACTTC
CASTPPGGLETQYF
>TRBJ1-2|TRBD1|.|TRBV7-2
TGTGCCAGCAGCTTAGGCCCGGGGACAGTCTATGGCTACACCTTC
CASSLGPGTVYGYTF
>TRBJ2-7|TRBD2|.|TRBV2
TGTGCCAGCAGTGATGGTTCTAGCGGGATGGTTTACGAGCAGTACTTC
CASSDGSSGMVYEQYF
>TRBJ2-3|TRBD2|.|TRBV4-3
TGCGCCAGCAGCCAAGACGCGGGAGCAGATACGCAGTATTTT
CASSQDAGADTQYF
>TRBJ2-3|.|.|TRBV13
TGTGCCAGCAGCCCCGGTTCACTCCCTGGGGCGGCAGATACGCAGTATTTT
CASSPGSLPGAADTQYF
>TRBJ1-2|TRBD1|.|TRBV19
TGTGCCAGTAGTATAGTCTCGGGGACAGGGCGCGGCTACACCTTC
CASSIVSGTGRGYTF
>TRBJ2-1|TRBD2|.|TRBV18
TGTGCCAGCTCACCACCTAGCGGGAGTTGGGGTGAGCAGTTCTTC
CASSPPSGSWGEQFF
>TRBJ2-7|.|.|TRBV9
TGTGCCAGCAGCGCCGACCCTCGAGAGGTGGCCCATTACGAGCAGTACTTC
CASSADPREVAHYEQYF
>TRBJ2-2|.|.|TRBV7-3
TGTGCCAGCAGCTCCGGTGCGGGGCTTCGGTACACCGGGGAGCTGTTTTTT
CASSSGAGLRYTGELFF